The clone carrying this TCR beta chain was observed at least ten times. Its target is not known. These data originate in a study of blood T cells in healthy people across ages. A second about 6 to 11 cycle PCR used barcoded and J-beta primers. One entry per CDR3 protein results from TCRdb running MiXCR on the 5' RACE reads. Here the sample spans about 620,000 distinct CDR3 sequences, roughly 21% being singletons. Study-level points and caveats: It was the long-lived donors that had more naive CD4+ cells and higher diversity than aged donors.

The length of the CDR3 is 16 residues. Looked up from germline, CDR1 is MDHEN and CDR2 is SYDVKM. With V trimmed by 2 bases and J by 5 bases, 7 bases remained unmatched. The V and J genes are TRBV28 and TRBJ2-5, with 11 bases identical to TRBD2. The sample taken for sequencing was blood. The sequence was obtained from a man between 65 and 85 years old in good health. CDR3 sequence (DNA): TGTGCCAGCAGTTTAAGTAGCGGGAGGGCCGTTGAGACCCAGTACTTC. Residues: CASSLSSGRAVETQYF.